The clone carrying this T cell receptor (beta chain) has a handful of counts. The sample contains more than one DNA sequence encoding this CDR3. This specimen comes from a study of blood T cell repertoires in COVID-19. Looking at the study overall: The samples span acute and convalescent COVID-19 from the United States, Italy and Spain. T cells, B-cell-depleted T cells, or PBMCs supplied cDNA or gDNA.

How the authors handled the data: Amplification of reference gene primers was used by the study to estimate nucleated cell counts. Produced via immunoSEQ multiplex PCR; TCRdb's table is partial and in-frame only. The V and J calls and clone size are taken from that table; D and trimming were inferred from the DNA. The sample has 410,000 or so clones; about nine tenths are singletons. The germline CDR1 and CDR2 sequences are SGHRS and YFSETQ. The CDR3 extends over 13 amino acids. V shed 4 bases, J shed 5 bases, and the junction held 4 bases outside the gene matches. This sequence joins TRBV5-1 and TRBJ1-1; 8 bases fit TRBD1. Sample: peripheral blood. This clonotype was obtained from a woman in her twenties or thirties with active or convalescent COVID-19. As DNA, the CDR3 is TGCGCCAGCAGCCGAACAGGGGGGACTGAAGCTTTCTTT. Its translation is CASSRTGGTEAFF. Filled out from reference TRBV5-1 and TRBJ1-1, the complete variable domain reads KAGVTQTPRYLIKTRGQQVTLSCSPISGHRSVSWYQQTPGQGLQFLFEYFSETQRNKGNFPGRFSGRQFSNSRSEMNVSTLELGDSALYLCASSRTGGTEAFFGQGTRLTVV.